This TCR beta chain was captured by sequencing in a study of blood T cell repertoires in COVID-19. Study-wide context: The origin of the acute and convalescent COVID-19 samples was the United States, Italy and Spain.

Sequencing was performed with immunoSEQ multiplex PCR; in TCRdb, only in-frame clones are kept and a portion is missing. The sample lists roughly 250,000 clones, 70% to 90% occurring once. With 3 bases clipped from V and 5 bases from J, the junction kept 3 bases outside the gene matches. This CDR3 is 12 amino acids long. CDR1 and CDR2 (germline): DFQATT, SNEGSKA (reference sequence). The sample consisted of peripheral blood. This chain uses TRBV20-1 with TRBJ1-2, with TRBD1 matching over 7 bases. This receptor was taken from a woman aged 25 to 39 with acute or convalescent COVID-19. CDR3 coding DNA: TGCAGTGCTAGTTCAGGGGGGTATGGCTACACCTTC. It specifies CSASSGGYGYTF.